This T cell receptor (beta chain) was sequenced during a study of T-cell memory formation after mild COVID-19. Overall study context: TCR clusters were largely donor specific.

Trimming at V came to 4 bases and at J to 10 bases, leaving 16 bases not matched to a gene. Germline-derived CDR1 and CDR2 are SGHRS and YFSETQ. The CDR3 totals 16 residues. This clonotype was detected a few times. TCRdb recomputed calls from the 5' RACE reads with MiXCR, one row per CDR3 protein. This sample yields 550,000 to 700,000 distinct CDR3 sequences, of which 15% to 20% are seen a single time; approximately 8.1% belongs to the top ten. The V gene is TRBV5-1, the J gene TRBJ2-1; 8 nucleotides line up with TRBD1. The sequenced material came from PBMCs or a T cell subset sorted from them (not recorded which). This receptor was taken from an adult woman who had mild COVID-19 (a few samples of this study predate the infection). Cell type and time point are not known. CDR3 coding DNA: TGCGCCAGCAGCATATTCACAGGGGGTGCACTCCGAGAGCAGTTCTTC. This encodes CASSIFTGGALREQFF. The whole variable domain, filled in from reference TRBV5-1 and TRBJ2-1, reads KAGVTQTPRYLIKTRGQQVTLSCSPISGHRSVSWYQQTPGQGLQFLFEYFSETQRNKGNFPGRFSGRQFSNSRSEMNVSTLELGDSALYLCASSIFTGGALREQFFGPGTRLTVL.